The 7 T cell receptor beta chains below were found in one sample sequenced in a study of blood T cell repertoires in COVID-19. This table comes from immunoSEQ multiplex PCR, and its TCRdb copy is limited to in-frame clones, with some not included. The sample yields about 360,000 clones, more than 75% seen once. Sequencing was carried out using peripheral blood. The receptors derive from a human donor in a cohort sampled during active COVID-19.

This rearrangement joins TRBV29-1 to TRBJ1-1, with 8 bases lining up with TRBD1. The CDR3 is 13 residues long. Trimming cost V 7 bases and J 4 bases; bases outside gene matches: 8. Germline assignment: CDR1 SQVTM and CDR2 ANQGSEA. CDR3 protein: CSAETGAGTEAFF. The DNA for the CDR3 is TGCAGCGCCGAGACAGGGGCGGGCACTGAAGCTTTCTTT.

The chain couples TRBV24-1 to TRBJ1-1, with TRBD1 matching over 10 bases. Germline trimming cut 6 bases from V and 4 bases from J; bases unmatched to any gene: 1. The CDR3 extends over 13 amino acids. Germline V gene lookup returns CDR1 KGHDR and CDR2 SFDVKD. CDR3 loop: CATSWTGGTEAFF. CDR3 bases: TGTGCCACCAGTTGGACAGGGGGCACTGAAGCTTTCTTT.

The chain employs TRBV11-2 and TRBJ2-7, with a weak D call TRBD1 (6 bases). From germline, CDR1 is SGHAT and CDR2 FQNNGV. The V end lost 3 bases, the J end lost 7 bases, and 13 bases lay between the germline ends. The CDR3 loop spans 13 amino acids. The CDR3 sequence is CASSFRTGWEQYF. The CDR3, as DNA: TGTGCCAGCAGCTTCAGAACAGGGTGGGAGCAGTACTTC.

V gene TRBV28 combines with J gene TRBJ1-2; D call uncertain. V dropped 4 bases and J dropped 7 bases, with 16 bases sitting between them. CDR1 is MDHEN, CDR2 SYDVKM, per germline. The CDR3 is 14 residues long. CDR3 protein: CASSSQAPNPGYTF. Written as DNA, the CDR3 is TGTGCCAGCAGTTCTCAGGCACCGAACCCTGGCTACACCTTC.

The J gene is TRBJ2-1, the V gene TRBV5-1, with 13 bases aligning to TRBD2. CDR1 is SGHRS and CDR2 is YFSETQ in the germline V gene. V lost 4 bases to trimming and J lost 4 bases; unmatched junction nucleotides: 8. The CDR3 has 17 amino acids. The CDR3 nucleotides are TGCGCCAGCAGCCTGCGGACTAGCGGGAGTAGGTACAATGAGCAGTTCTTC. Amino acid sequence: CASSLRTSGSRYNEQFF.

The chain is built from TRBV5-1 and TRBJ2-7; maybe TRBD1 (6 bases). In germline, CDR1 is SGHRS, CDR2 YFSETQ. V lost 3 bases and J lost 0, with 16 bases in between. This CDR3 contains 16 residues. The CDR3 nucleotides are TGCGCCAGCAGCTCCTTTGGACAGTTGACCTCCTACGAGCAGTACTTC. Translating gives CASSSFGQLTSYEQYF.

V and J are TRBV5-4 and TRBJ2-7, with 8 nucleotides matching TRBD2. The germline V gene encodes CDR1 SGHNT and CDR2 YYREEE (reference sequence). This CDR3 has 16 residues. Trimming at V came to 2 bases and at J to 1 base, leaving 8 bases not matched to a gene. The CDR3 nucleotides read TGTGCCAGCAGCTTTACTGTCCGGGGGGGGTCCTACGAGCAGTACTTC. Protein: CASSFTVRGGSYEQYF.